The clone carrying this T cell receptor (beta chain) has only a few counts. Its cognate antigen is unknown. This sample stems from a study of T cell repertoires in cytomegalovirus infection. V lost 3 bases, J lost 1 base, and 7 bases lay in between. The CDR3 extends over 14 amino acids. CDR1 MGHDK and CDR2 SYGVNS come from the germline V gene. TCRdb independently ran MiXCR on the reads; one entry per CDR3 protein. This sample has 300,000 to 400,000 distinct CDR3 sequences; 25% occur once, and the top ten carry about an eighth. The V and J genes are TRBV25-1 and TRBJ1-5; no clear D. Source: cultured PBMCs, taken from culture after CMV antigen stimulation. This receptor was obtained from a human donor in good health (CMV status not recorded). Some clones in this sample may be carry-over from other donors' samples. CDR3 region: CASSDVGSNQPQHF. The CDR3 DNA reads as TGTGCCAGCAGTGACGTCGGCAGCAATCAGCCCCAGCATTTT. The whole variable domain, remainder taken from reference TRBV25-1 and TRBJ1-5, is EADIYQTPRYLVIGTGKKITLECSQTMGHDKMYWYQQDPGMELHLIHYSYGVNSTEKGDLSSESTVSRIRTEHFPLTLESARPSHTSQYLCASSDVGSNQPQHFGDGTRLSIL.